These T cell receptor beta chains were read from a single sample in a study of blood T cell repertoires in COVID-19. Measured with immunoSEQ multiplex PCR; TCRdb has only the in-frame clones, and not every one. The table has roughly 390,000 clones, 87% seen once; the top ten hold about 10%. Sequencing was carried out using peripheral blood. These receptors all come from a woman aged 25-40 years with COVID-19, enrolled during active disease. The CDR3 runs from the conserved cysteine through the conserved F or W. Each record gives: CDR3 protein, CDR3 DNA, V gene, J gene, clone size, D gene. D genes are given only for firm matches. Clone size appears in some rows only: once, few, many, or a class for an expanded clone.

CASSVGSGNTGELFF	TGTGCCAGCAGCGTAGGTTCAGGGAACACCGGGGAGCTGTTTTTT	TRBV9	TRBJ2-2	.	.
CASSPTGGRLYEQYF	TGTGCCAGCAGCCCGACAGGGGGCCGTCTCTACGAGCAGTACTTC	TRBV27	TRBJ2-7	.	TRBD1
CASMTGGGGSNYEQYF	TGCGCCAGTATGACCGGTGGCGGGGGCTCTAACTACGAGCAGTACTTC	TRBV5-1	TRBJ2-7	.	.
CASSLQVFSGNTIYF	TGTGCCAGCAGCCTACAGGTTTTCTCTGGAAACACCATATATTTT	TRBV7-8	TRBJ1-3	once	.
CASRGTGEETQYF	TGTGCCAGCAGAGGGACAGGGGAAGAGACCCAGTACTTC	TRBV12-3/TRBV12-4	TRBJ2-5	.	TRBD1
CASSHTGLGTNEKLFF	TGCGCCAGCAGCCACACAGGGCTTGGAACTAATGAAAAACTGTTTTTT	TRBV4-3	TRBJ1-4	.	.
CASSSGDNEQFF	TGTGCCAGCAGCTCAGGGGACAATGAGCAGTTCTTC	TRBV6-6	TRBJ2-1	once	.
CASSLSISNEQFF	TGTGCCAGCAGCTTATCGATTAGTAATGAGCAGTTCTTC	TRBV7-3	TRBJ2-1	once	.
CAISELGTGRRNTGELFF	TGTGCCATCAGTGAGTTGGGGACAGGGAGGCGGAACACCGGGGAGCTGTTTTTT	TRBV10-3	TRBJ2-2	.	TRBD1
CASSYMGQGARTEAFF	TGTGCCAGCAGTTACATGGGACAGGGGGCGCGAACTGAAGCTTTCTTT	TRBV6-5	TRBJ1-1	.	TRBD1
CASTGLGQETQYF	TGTGCCAGCACCGGACTAGGGCAAGAGACCCAGTACTTC	TRBV2	TRBJ2-5	once	TRBD2
CAIRGGDRPFNEQFF	TGTGCCATCAGGGGGGGGGACAGGCCCTTCAATGAGCAGTTCTTC	TRBV10-3	TRBJ2-1	.	.
CASSYRGPGNTIYF	TGTGCCAGCAGTTACAGGGGTCCTGGAAACACCATATATTTT	TRBV6-5	TRBJ1-3	.	.
CAYQGGDQTGELFF	TGTGCCTACCAGGGGGGAGATCAGACCGGGGAGCTGTTTTTT	TRBV2	TRBJ2-2	.	.
CASSLLRGGYEQYF	TGTGCCAGCAGTCTCCTCAGGGGTGGGTACGAGCAGTACTTC	TRBV6-5	TRBJ2-7	.	.
CASSSKRRDLNTEAFF	TGTGCCAGCAGTTCTAAACGGAGGGACCTGAACACTGAAGCTTTCTTT	TRBV28	TRBJ1-1	.	.
CASSISRRGSYEQYF	TGTGCCAGTAGTATCTCGCGAAGGGGATCATACGAGCAGTACTTC	TRBV19	TRBJ2-7	.	.
CASSLEQVSSYNEQFF	TGTGCCAGCAGCTTAGAGCAGGTGAGCTCCTACAATGAGCAGTTCTTC	TRBV7-9	TRBJ2-1	.	.
CASSPNFSGSGSHEQFF	TGTGCCAGCTCACCAAACTTTAGCGGGAGCGGGTCCCATGAGCAGTTCTTC	TRBV18	TRBJ2-1	.	TRBD2
CASSVWGDTDTQYF	TGTGCCAGCAGCGTATGGGGGGACACAGATACGCAGTATTTT	TRBV9	TRBJ2-3	.	.
CASSLRVGNSPLHF	TGTGCCAGCAGCTTGAGGGTGGGGAATTCACCCCTCCACTTT	TRBV7-2	TRBJ1-6	.	.